A single sample is the source of the 24 T cell receptor beta chains below, sequenced in a study of shared clonotypes between healthy human individuals. Only in-frame clones appear in the TCRdb table, and some are missing; sequencing was by immunoSEQ multiplex PCR. The data contain about 2.4 million clones, 90% to 95% of them seen just once; the ten biggest clones take up 0.36%. The specimen sequenced was naive CD4+ T cells from PBMCs. Stated subset: CD45RA+ positively selected. The source of these receptors is a man younger than 30 in good health. Some clones in this sample may be carry-over from other donors' samples.

The chain joins TRBV18 to TRBJ2-7, with TRBD2 identical over 9 bases. Trimming at V came to 3 bases and at J to 0 bases, leaving 6 bases not matched to a gene. Germline V CDR1 and CDR2: KGHSH, LQKENI. The CDR3 length is 16 residues. CDR3 protein: CASSPRLADSSYEQYF. The CDR3 DNA is TGTGCCAGCTCACCGAGACTAGCGGATAGCTCCTACGAGCAGTACTTC.

The chain carries TRBV30 and TRBJ1-2, with a tentative D call TRBD1 (6 bases). Trimming left V 0 bases short and J 7 bases short, with 12 bases between. CDR3 length equals 13 residues. Per the germline V gene, CDR1 is GTSNPN and CDR2 is SVGIG (reference sequence). The CDR3 region has the DNA TGTGCCTGGAGTGTAAGAACAGGGCTTGGCTACACCTTC. Protein product: CAWSVRTGLGYTF.

The chain combines TRBV14 with TRBJ2-1; 8 bases fit TRBD1. The CDR3 contains 15 residues. After removal of 6 bases from V and 0 bases from J, the junction contained 4 bases not matched to a gene. Germline values: CDR1 SGHDN, CDR2 FVKESK. The CDR3 sequence is CASSAGGSSYNEQFF. The CDR3 DNA reads as TGTGCCAGCAGTGCAGGGGGCAGCTCCTACAATGAGCAGTTCTTC. The full variable domain, rest sourced from reference TRBV14 and TRBJ2-1, is EAGVTQFPSHSVIEKGQTVTLRCDPISGHDNLYWYRRVMGKEIKFLLHFVKESKQDESGMPNNRFLAERTGGTYSTLKVQPAELEDSGVYFCASSAGGSSYNEQFFGPGTRLTVL.

V is TRBV20-1 and J is TRBJ2-1; 10 bases align to TRBD2. The CDR3 has 11 residues. V dropped 5 bases and J dropped 8; count of bases not matched to a gene: 0. Germline loops: CDR1 DFQATT, CDR2 SNEGSKA (reference sequence). The CDR3, as DNA: TGCAGTGCTGGACTAGCGGATGAGCAGTTCTTC. Translation: CSAGLADEQFF.

In DNA, the CDR3 is TGTGCCAGCAGTTCCCCCCCCGGGGGAGGCGGTCGGGGGAACACTGAAGCTTTCTTT. Amino acid sequence: CASSSPPGGGGRGNTEAFF. This chain links TRBV28 with TRBJ1-1, with D perhaps TRBD1 (5 bases). Deletions cut 4 bases from V and 1 base from J, with 25 bases between. The germline gives CDR1 MDHEN, CDR2 SYDVKM. The CDR3 contains 19 residues.

This clone is a singleton in its sample. V and J are TRBV5-1 and TRBJ2-2; TRBD1 matches 11 bases. Trimming cost V 4 bases and J 6 bases; bases outside gene matches: 8. Germline V CDR1 and CDR2: SGHRS, YFSETQ. The CDR3 is 16 amino acids. The CDR3, as DNA: TGCGCCAGCAGCGTAGGACAGGGGGCGGGTCCCGGGGAGCTGTTTTTT. Its protein product is CASSVGQGAGPGELFF.

This chain links TRBV18 with TRBJ2-7, with unresolved D. The CDR3 has 14 residues. Germline V gives CDR1 KGHSH, CDR2 LQKENI. Trimming took off 3 bases at V and 1 base at J, with 10 bases between the two ends. The CDR3 DNA reads TGTGCCAGCTCACCGGGTGCAGCGTCCTACGAGCAGTACTTC. Translated: CASSPGAASYEQYF.

The chain has TRBV5-6 and TRBJ1-1, with D possibly matching TRBD1 (6 bases). V gave up 6 bases and J gave up 0 bases, with 21 bases separating them. This CDR3 comprises 17 residues. Germline assignment: CDR1 SGHDT and CDR2 YYEEEE. This chain's CDR3 is CASTPQGKGRLNTEAFF. The CDR3, as DNA: TGTGCCAGCACCCCACAGGGAAAAGGAAGACTGAACACTGAAGCTTTCTTT.

V is TRBV11-3 and J is TRBJ1-3; D unresolved. CDR1 is SGHNT and CDR2 is YENEEA in the germline V gene. V lost 3 bases to trimming and J lost 0 bases, with 6 bases between them. There are 14 residues in the CDR3. Here the CDR3 DNA reads TGTGCCAGCAGCTTTGGGGACTCTGGAAACACCATATATTTT. This sequence encodes CASSFGDSGNTIYF.

For this clone: Other DNA sequences of this sample code for an identical CDR3. The chain has TRBV29-1 and TRBJ2-3, with a tentative D call TRBD2 (7 bases). Germline lookup yields CDR1 SQVTM and CDR2 ANQGSEA. V was clipped by 6 bases and J by 2 bases, with 12 bases between them. The CDR3 totals 13 residues. In nucleotides, the CDR3 is TGCAGCGTGGGGGGGCGGGTCACAGATACGCAGTATTTT. It yields the protein CSVGGRVTDTQYF.

This clone has only a few counts. Other nucleotide sequences in the sample specify the same CDR3. The gene calls are TRBV5-1 and TRBJ2-1; 15 bases fit TRBD2. Germline trimming cut 4 bases from V and 1 base from J; bases unmatched to any gene: 3. The CDR3 runs to 17 residues. The germline gives CDR1 SGHRS, CDR2 YFSETQ. This chain's CDR3 is CASSPGLAGGSYNEQFF. The CDR3 DNA reads TGCGCCAGCAGCCCGGGACTAGCGGGAGGTTCCTACAATGAGCAGTTCTTC.

The genes are TRBV10-3 and TRBJ2-5, with 9 positions matching TRBD1. Losses at the gene ends were 6 bases for V and 2 bases for J; bases not matched to a gene: 4. The CDR3 is 14 residues long. The germline CDR1 and CDR2 sequences are ENHRY and SYGVKD. CDR3 residues: CAIRKGQGQETQYF. The CDR3 DNA is TGTGCCATCAGGAAGGGACAGGGACAAGAGACCCAGTACTTC.

The chain links TRBV27 to TRBJ2-3, with D perhaps given as TRBD1 or TRBD2 (6 bases each). CDR1 MNHEY and CDR2 SMNVEV come from the germline V gene (reference sequence). The CDR3 is made up of 14 amino acids. V lost 2 bases and J lost 7, with 13 bases in between. In nucleotides, the CDR3 is TGTGCCAGCAGTTTAGGGCAGGGGAGGAATACGCAGTATTTT. It codes for CASSLGQGRNTQYF.

The J gene is TRBJ1-4, the V gene TRBV4-3; 10 positions agree with TRBD1. Germline values: CDR1 LGHNA, CDR2 YSLEER. This CDR3 contains 15 residues. V dropped 4 bases and J dropped 7; count of bases not matched to a gene: 6. This CDR3 reads CASSRGDRGSEKLFF. CDR3 DNA: TGCGCCAGCAGCCGGGGGGACAGGGGAAGTGAAAAACTGTTTTTT.

This sequence joins TRBV2 and TRBJ2-7; 9 bases map to TRBD2. The V segment lost 4 bases and the J segment 3 bases; nucleotides outside the gene matches: 7. This CDR3 spans 15 amino acids. The germline gives CDR1 SNHLY, CDR2 FYNNEI. In nucleotides, the CDR3 is TGTGCCAGCAGTGGCCCGGCGGGAGGGCTCTACGAGCAGTACTTC. This sequence encodes CASSGPAGGLYEQYF.

This clone has a single count. The rearrangement uses TRBV6-6 and TRBJ2-7, with 10 bases that match TRBD1. J gave up 2 bases and V 4 bases, and 5 bases lay outside the gene matches. The CDR3 has 15 amino acids. Germline V gene data show CDR1 as MNHNY and CDR2 as SVGAGI (reference sequence). CDR3 protein: CASSSGGQGTYEQYF. The CDR3 DNA is TGTGCCAGCAGTTCCGGGGGACAGGGGACCTACGAGCAGTACTTC.

The V call is TRBV10-2, the J call TRBJ2-1, with 10 bases aligning to TRBD2. This CDR3 has 16 residues. V shed 6 bases, J shed 8 bases, and the junction held 13 bases outside the gene matches. Per germline, CDR1 WSHSY and CDR2 SAAADI. Here the CDR3 reads CASRGGSTSGMDEQFF. DNA for the CDR3: TGCGCCAGCAGGGGCGGGAGTACTAGCGGGATGGATGAGCAGTTCTTC.

This chain uses TRBV6-5 with TRBJ2-1, with D perhaps TRBD2 (6 bases). Per the germline V gene, CDR1 is MNHEY and CDR2 is SVGAGI. The V end was cut by 6 bases, the J end by 10 bases, with 22 bases between. The length of the CDR3 is 15 residues. Here the CDR3 DNA reads TGTGCCAGCAGGTCCGGGGATAGTAGCGGAGGAGAGCAGTTCTTC. Its protein is CASRSGDSSGGEQFF.

The V and J genes are TRBV6-5 and TRBJ2-7; tentatively, D is TRBD1 (7 bases). The CDR3 totals 13 residues. The germline CDR1 and CDR2 sequences are MNHEY and SVGAGI. Deletions cut 1 base from V and 7 bases from J, with 11 bases between. The CDR3 sequence is CASSYLQGREQYF. DNA for the CDR3: TGTGCCAGCAGTTACTTACAGGGGAGGGAGCAGTACTTC.

The chain is built from TRBV5-1 and TRBJ2-3; possibly TRBD1 for D (5 bases). The V gene's germline CDR1 is SGHRS and CDR2 YFSETQ. CDR3 length: 14 amino acids. V gave up 6 bases and J gave up 2 bases, with 13 bases separating them. This CDR3 is CASKGQVTTDTQYF. CDR3 DNA sequence: TGCGCCAGCAAGGGGCAGGTGACCACAGATACGCAGTATTTT.

The V and J genes are TRBV29-1 and TRBJ1-1; a possible D gene is TRBD1 (5 bases). CDR1 is SQVTM, CDR2 ANQGSEA, per germline. The CDR3 extends over 15 amino acids. The ends were cut back, 5 bases at V and 3 bases at J, with 19 bases in the middle. The chain's CDR3 is CSVPPRTTIYTEAFF. In DNA form, the CDR3 reads TGCAGCGTTCCACCAAGGACAACAATTTACACTGAAGCTTTCTTT.

The chain couples TRBV6-5 to TRBJ2-7; 9 nucleotides agree with TRBD1. The CDR3 has 16 amino acids. J lost 3 bases, V lost 6 bases, and 12 bases had no gene match. The germline V gene has CDR1 MNHEY and CDR2 SVGAGI. Here the CDR3 reads CASSYKRGQGYYEQYF. The CDR3 coding sequence is TGTGCCAGCAGCTACAAACGGGGACAGGGATACTACGAGCAGTACTTC.

This rearrangement joins TRBV7-8 to TRBJ2-3; tentatively, D is TRBD2 (6 bases). Looked up from germline, CDR1 is SGHVS and CDR2 is FQNEAQ. CDR3 length: 15 amino acids. Between the trimmed V and J ends, which lost 3 bases and 2 bases, there was a span of 12 bases. The CDR3 DNA follows: TGTGCCAGCAGCTTCGGGGGTTTCAACACAGATACGCAGTATTTT. It codes for CASSFGGFNTDTQYF.

On this clone: In the same sample, other DNA sequences code for this CDR3. This chain uses TRBV5-1 with TRBJ2-2; the match to TRBD2 covers 8 bases. V shed 0 bases and J 6 bases; nucleotides not matched to a gene: 4. The CDR3 loop spans 15 amino acids. Per germline, CDR1 SGHRS and CDR2 YFSETQ. CDR3 protein: CASSLASGSAGELFF. CDR3 nucleotide sequence: TGCGCCAGCAGCTTGGCAAGCGGGAGCGCCGGGGAGCTGTTTTTT.